The 23 T cell receptor beta chains presented below share a single source sample, sequenced in a study of CD8 T cells in Susac syndrome. A quantity of about 0.45 to 1 ug RNA underwent reverse transcription using random hexamers. A single record per CDR3 protein comes from TCRdb applying MiXCR to the immunoSEQ multiplex PCR reads. The sample consists of under 200,000 distinct CDR3 sequences, about 96% of them appearing once. Sequenced sample: CD4+ T cells from PBMCs. These receptors all stem from a human donor with Susac syndrome.

The chain has TRBV15 and TRBJ1-4, with 10 bases matching TRBD1. J gave up 11 bases and V 1 base, and 19 bases lay outside the gene matches. Germline V gives CDR1 LNHNV, CDR2 YYDKDF (reference sequence). This CDR3 contains 19 residues. The CDR3 spells CATSRASDRQGASRLKLFF. CDR3 nucleotides: TGTGCCACCAGCAGAGCCTCCGACAGACAGGGGGCGTCAAGGTTGAAACTGTTTTTT.

V and J are TRBV5-1 and TRBJ2-1, with D perhaps TRBD1 (5 bases). The CDR3 contains 15 residues. CDR1 and CDR2 (germline): SGHRS, YFSETQ. The V end lost 4 bases, the J end lost 7 bases, and 18 bases lay between the germline ends. Written as DNA, the CDR3 is TGCGCCAGCAGCCTGGGAATGGGGCAAGGGAATGAGCAGTTCTTC. It translates to CASSLGMGQGNEQFF.

This chain links TRBV30 with TRBJ2-7; D is uncertain. Trimming removed 3 bases from V and 4 bases from J, with 7 bases in between. The germline CDR1 and CDR2 sequences are GTSNPN and SVGIG (reference sequence). The CDR3 length is 11 residues. The CDR3 DNA is TGTGCCTGGAGGCGCGTTTACGAGCAGTACTTC. This sequence encodes CAWRRVYEQYF.

A single count supports this clonotype. The chain recombines TRBV7-2 with TRBJ2-2, with D unclear. V gave up 1 base and J gave up 9 bases, with 12 bases separating them. Per germline, CDR1 SGHTA and CDR2 FQGNSA. The CDR3 consists of 14 residues. The CDR3 region has the DNA TGTGCCAGCAGCTTAGTAGGTCTCGACCGGGAGCTGTTTTTT. Translated, it gives CASSLVGLDRELFF. The full variable domain, its missing parts supplied by reference TRBV7-2 and TRBJ2-2, is GAGVSQSPSNKVTEKGKDVELRCDPISGHTALYWYRQSLGQGLEFLIYFQGNSAPDKSGLPSDRFSAERTGGSVSTLTIQRTQQEDSAVYLCASSLVGLDRELFFGEGSRLTVL.

The chain has TRBV3-1 and TRBJ1-3; D remains ambiguous. Germline values: CDR1 LGHDT, CDR2 YNNKEL (reference sequence). The CDR3 sequence is 15 residues long. Trimming pared 4 bases from V and 0 bases from J, leaving 10 bases between. CDR3 in DNA: TGTGCCAGCAGCCCTTCGGCCGACTCTGGAAACACCATATATTTT. Its protein is CASSPSADSGNTIYF.

The chain has TRBV14 and TRBJ2-5, with a tentative D call TRBD2 (7 bases). The CDR3 has 15 amino acids. The V gene lost 5 bases and the J gene lost 5 bases, with 18 bases spanning the gap. In germline, CDR1 is SGHDN, CDR2 FVKESK. CDR3 loop: CASSKTLGGQETQYF. In DNA, the CDR3 is TGTGCCAGCAGCAAGACCTTGGGGGGGCAGGAGACCCAGTACTTC.

The chain employs TRBV6-2 or TRBV6-3 and TRBJ2-1; 10 bases map to TRBD2. The CDR3 is 19 amino acids. Germline CDR1 MNHEY, CDR2 SVGEGT. V lost 2 bases, J lost 0 bases, and 10 bases stayed unmatched. The CDR3 DNA follows: TGTGCCAGCAGTTACCAGCCTAGCGGGGGCCGGAGCTCCTACAATGAGCAGTTCTTC. This encodes CASSYQPSGGRSSYNEQFF.

The chain employs TRBV30 and TRBJ2-6; no reliable D call. Germline V gene sequence: CDR1 GTSNPN, CDR2 SVGIG (reference sequence). Between the trimmed V and J ends, which lost 2 bases and 0 bases, there was a span of 8 bases. The CDR3 has 15 amino acids. Here the CDR3 DNA reads TGTGCCTGGAGTACCTCCACCTCTGGGGCCAACGTCCTGACTTTC. Translation: CAWSTSTSGANVLTF.

A note on this clonotype: The junction departs from germline at one end; a sequencing error may be responsible. This chain uses TRBV18 with TRBJ2-6; D unresolved. The CDR3 is made up of 14 amino acids. In germline, CDR1 is KGHSH, CDR2 LQKENI. CDR3 nucleotides: TGTGCCAGCTCACCGGGGTCTGCGGCCAACGTCCTGACTTTC. It encodes CASSPGSAANVLTF.

The chain carries TRBV6-1 and TRBJ2-6; TRBD1 agrees at 9 bases. CDR3 length: 17 amino acids. Germline V gene data show CDR1 as MNHNS and CDR2 as SASEGT. V gave up 8 bases and J gave up 0 bases; unmatched junction bases: 8. CDR3 DNA sequence: TGTGCCAGCTCGAGAGGACAGGGGAGCTCTGGGGCCAACGTCCTGACTTTC. Its translation: CASSRGQGSSGANVLTF.

The V and J genes are TRBV7-8 and TRBJ1-2; 7 nucleotides line up with TRBD1. Germline CDR1 is SGHVS and CDR2 is FQNEAQ. The CDR3 runs to 14 residues. With 3 bases clipped from V and 2 bases from J, the junction kept 3 bases outside the gene matches. CDR3 DNA sequence: TGTGCCAGCAGCTTGACACAGGGGAACTATGGCTACACCTTC. This translates into CASSLTQGNYGYTF.

This chain uses TRBV6-4 with TRBJ2-7, with no clear D. Per the germline V gene, CDR1 is MRHNA and CDR2 is SNTAGT. The CDR3 length is 15 residues. Trimming took 1 base from V and 1 from J, leaving 11 bases between them. DNA for the CDR3: TGTGCCAGCAGTGACTTCCTCAGGTGTTCCTACGAGCAGTACGTC. Its translation: CASSDFLRCSYEQYV.

The chain employs TRBV4-2 and TRBJ1-4, with D perhaps TRBD1 (5 bases). V gave up 1 base and J gave up 5 bases, with 11 bases separating them. This CDR3 comprises 15 residues. CDR1 and CDR2 (germline): LGHNA, YNFKEQ. The CDR3 sequence: CASSQVGTENEKLFF. The CDR3 nucleotides are TGTGCCAGCAGCCAAGTAGGGACGGAGAATGAAAAACTGTTTTTT.

The chain recombines TRBV5-1 with TRBJ2-5; TRBD1 matches at 9 bases. This CDR3 is 16 amino acids long. V dropped 5 bases and J dropped 2; count of bases not matched to a gene: 10. The germline CDR1 and CDR2 sequences are SGHRS and YFSETQ. CDR3 bases: TGCGCCAGCAGAAGGGACAGGGTGATTGGTCAAGAGACCCAGTACTTC. It codes for CASRRDRVIGQETQYF.

This chain joins TRBV7-2 and TRBJ2-3; tentatively, D is TRBD1 (5 bases). This CDR3 contains 14 residues. CDR1 is SGHTA, CDR2 FQGNSA, per germline. Trimming cost V 1 base and J 5 bases, with 10 bases left between them. CDR3 residues: CASSLDYRRDTQYF. The CDR3 nucleotides read TGTGCCAGCAGCTTAGATTACAGGAGAGATACGCAGTATTTT.

The chain recombines TRBV20-1 with TRBJ1-1; D may be TRBD1 (6 bases). CDR1 and CDR2 from the germline V gene are DFQATT and SNEGSKA (reference sequence). CDR3 length: 15 residues. Deletions cut 3 bases from V and 6 bases from J, with 20 bases between. The CDR3 region is CSASAGDKGMPEAFF. DNA for the CDR3: TGCAGTGCTAGTGCGGGGGACAAGGGGATGCCTGAAGCTTTCTTT.

The chain couples TRBV6-5 to TRBJ1-6; D call uncertain. V was cut by 9 bases and J by 10 bases, with 16 bases left in between. The CDR3 consists of 13 residues. Per germline, CDR1 MNHEY and CDR2 SVGAGI. In DNA form, the CDR3 reads TGTGCCAGTGTATCTAGGTGGGAATCACCCCTCCACTTT. It yields the protein CASVSRWESPLHF.

The chain has TRBV7-9 and TRBJ2-1; 7 bases fit TRBD1. CDR1 is SEHNR, CDR2 FQNEAQ, per germline (reference sequence). J gave up 1 base and V 2 bases, and 2 bases lay outside the gene matches. The CDR3 is 15 residues long. DNA for the CDR3: TGTGCCAGCAGCTTACTGACAGGGTCCTACAATGAGCAGTTCTTC. Amino acids: CASSLLTGSYNEQFF.

The genes are TRBV28 and TRBJ2-5, with TRBD2 matching over 12 bases. CDR1 and CDR2 from the germline V gene are MDHEN and SYDVKM. CDR3 length: 14 amino acids. V shed 6 bases, J shed 4 bases, and the junction held 3 bases outside the gene matches. Here the CDR3 DNA reads TGTGCCAGCAGCGGACTAGCGGGACTAGAGACCCAGTACTTC. This codes for CASSGLAGLETQYF.

The rearrangement uses TRBV7-8 and TRBJ2-3, with 8 nucleotides matching TRBD1. With 1 base clipped from V and 0 bases from J, the junction kept 3 bases outside the gene matches. The CDR3 covers 16 residues. Germline loops: CDR1 SGHVS, CDR2 FQNEAQ. The CDR3 nucleotides are TGTGCCAGCAGCTTAGGCAGGGGGCCGAGCACAGATACGCAGTATTTT. As protein: CASSLGRGPSTDTQYF. The full variable domain, its missing parts supplied by reference TRBV7-8 and TRBJ2-3, is GAGVSQSPRYKVAKRGQDVALRCDPISGHVSLFWYQQALGQGPEFLTYFQNEAQLDKSGLPSDRFFAERPEGSVSTLKIQRTQQEDSAVYLCASSLGRGPSTDTQYFGPGTRLTVL.

The genes are TRBV14 and TRBJ2-1; D not certain. The CDR3 sequence is 13 residues long. V lost 3 bases and J 2 bases, leaving 5 bases between the germline ends. Germline-derived CDR1 and CDR2 are SGHDN and FVKESK. CDR3 nucleotide sequence: TGTGCCAGCAGCCAGCTAACCTACAATGAGCAGTTCTTC. Translating gives CASSQLTYNEQFF.

The rearrangement uses TRBV25-1 and TRBJ1-2; TRBD1 might be the D (5 bases). The CDR3 consists of 14 residues. CDR1 and CDR2 from the germline V gene are MGHDK and SYGVNS. Trimming took 6 bases from V and 8 from J, leaving 19 bases between them. The chain's CDR3 is CASSAGRTPRGYTF. CDR3 nucleotide sequence: TGTGCCAGCAGCGCGGGACGGACCCCTAGAGGCTACACCTTC.

This chain connects TRBV28 to TRBJ2-3; the D gene could be TRBD1 or TRBD2 (7 bases each). The CDR3 sequence is 15 residues long. CDR1 is MDHEN, CDR2 SYDVKM, per germline. Trimming shortened V by 6 bases and J by 3 bases, and 16 bases separated the two germline ends. CDR3 nucleotide sequence: TGTGCCAGCAGCCCAGGGGGAGGGGGTACAGATACGCAGTATTTT. Its protein is CASSPGGGGTDTQYF. Together with reference TRBV28 and TRBJ2-3, the CDR3 gives the full variable domain: DVKVTQSSRYLVKRTGEKVFLECVQDMDHENMFWYRQDPGLGLRLIYFSYDVKMKEKGDIPEGYSVSREKKERFSLILESASTNQTSMYLCASSPGGGGTDTQYFGPGTRLTVL.